The 5 T cell receptor beta chains below come from one sample, sequenced in a study of blood T cells in healthy people across ages. A second PCR, run for about 6 to 11 cycles, used a sample-barcoded 5' primer plus a J-beta primer mix. TCRdb analysed the 5' RACE reads with MiXCR anew, one entry per CDR3 protein. The sample contains around 1,000,000 distinct CDR3 sequences, under 30% of which appear only once. Separately, the same data were catalogued under a study of T cells of mothers and their children.

Sequenced material: blood. Source of these receptors: a girl aged 2-10 years in good health.

There are a few counts of this clonotype. This sequence joins TRBV4-1 and TRBJ2-1, with 11 positions matching TRBD1. V lost 0 bases to trimming and J lost 8 bases; unmatched junction nucleotides: 9. Germline assignment: CDR1 MGHRA and CDR2 YSYEKL. The CDR3 spans 17 residues. The CDR3 region has the DNA TGCGCCAGCAGCCAAGATCCCTCGGACAGGGGGCTATATGAGCAGTTCTTC. This encodes CASSQDPSDRGLYEQFF.

The rearrangement uses TRBV7-9 and TRBJ2-3, with D possibly being TRBD2 (6 bases). CDR3 length equals 13 residues. Germline CDR1 SEHNR, CDR2 FQNEAQ (reference sequence). The germline V and J ends were trimmed by 3 bases and 6 bases, with 10 bases remaining between them. CDR3 DNA sequence: TGTGCCAGCAGCTTGGGGACTCTGGATACGCAGTATTTT. Its protein is CASSLGTLDTQYF.

The sample holds a few counts of this clonotype. The conserved final phenylalanine or tryptophan is absent from the CDR3, which likely points to a read error. This chain uses TRBV7-3 with TRBJ2-5, with 9 bases lining up with TRBD1. Germline V gene lookup returns CDR1 SGHTA and CDR2 FQGTGA. The CDR3 totals 15 residues. Trimming cost V 5 bases and J 2 bases; bases outside gene matches: 6. CDR3 sequence reads: CASSDTGGVQETQYL. The CDR3 coding sequence is TGTGCCAGCAGCGATACAGGGGGCGTTCAAGAGACCCAGTACCTC.

The rearrangement uses TRBV7-8 and TRBJ2-4, with D perhaps TRBD2 (5 bases). Deletions cut 2 bases from V and 7 bases from J, with 18 bases between. Looked up from germline, CDR1 is SGHVS and CDR2 is FQNEAQ. The length of the CDR3 is 16 residues. The CDR3 spells CASSLRWEPFYNIQYF. The DNA for the CDR3 is TGTGCCAGCAGCTTACGGTGGGAGCCCTTCTATAACATTCAGTACTTC.

This clonotype was found a few times. The J gene is TRBJ2-5, the V gene TRBV12-3 or TRBV12-4; perhaps TRBD2 as D (5 bases). The germline V and J ends were trimmed by 8 bases and 3 bases, with 16 bases remaining between them. The CDR3 spans 14 residues. CDR3 coding DNA: TGTGCCAGCGGAAATCAAGACGGGGAAGAGACCCAGTACTTC. It encodes CASGNQDGEETQYF.